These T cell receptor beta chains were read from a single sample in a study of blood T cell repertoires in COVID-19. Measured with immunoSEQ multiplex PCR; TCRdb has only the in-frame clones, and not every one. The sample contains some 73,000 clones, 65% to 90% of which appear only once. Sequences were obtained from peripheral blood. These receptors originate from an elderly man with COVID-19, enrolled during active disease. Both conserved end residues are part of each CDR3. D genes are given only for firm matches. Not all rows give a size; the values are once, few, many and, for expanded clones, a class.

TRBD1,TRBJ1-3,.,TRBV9,TGTGCCAGCAGCCCCGACAGGGGGTTTGGAAACACCATATATTTT,CASSPDRGFGNTIYF
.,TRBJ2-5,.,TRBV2,TGTGCCAGCAAGGCCCAAAGTACGGGAGAGACCCAGTACTTC,CASKAQSTGETQYF
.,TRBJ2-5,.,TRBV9,TGTGCCAGCAGCGCGGCGGGGCAGCTCCAAGAGACCCAGTACTTC,CASSAAGQLQETQYF
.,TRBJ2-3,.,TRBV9,TGTGCCAGCAGCGATTCGGCAGGGAACACAGATACGCAGTATTTT,CASSDSAGNTDTQYF
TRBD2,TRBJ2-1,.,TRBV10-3,TGTGCCATCAGTGAAACGGCTAGCGGGAGCTCCTACAATGAGCAGTTCTTC,CAISETASGSSYNEQFF
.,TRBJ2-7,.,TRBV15,TGTGCCACCAGCAGAAAGGCAGGGACAAGCGAGCAGTACTTC,CATSRKAGTSEQYF
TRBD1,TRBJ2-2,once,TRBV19,TGTGCCAGTAGTATAGCTACCGGGACAGGGAGACGAGGGAACACCGGGGAGCTGTTTTTT,CASSIATGTGRRGNTGELFF
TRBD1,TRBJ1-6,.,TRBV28,TGTGCCAGCAGAATCGGACAGGTCAATTCACCCCTCCACTTT,CASRIGQVNSPLHF
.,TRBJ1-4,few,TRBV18,TGTGCCAGCTCACCACAACAGGCCCTATCTAATGAAAAACTGTTTTTT,CASSPQQALSNEKLFF
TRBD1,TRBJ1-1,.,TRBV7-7,TGTGCCAGCAGCTTAGCGTCAGGGGGGAGAGCTTTCTTT,CASSLASGGRAFF
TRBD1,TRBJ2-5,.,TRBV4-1,TGCGCCAGCAGCCAAGGGGGATGGACAGGGGTTGTGGAGACCCAGTACTTC,CASSQGGWTGVVETQYF
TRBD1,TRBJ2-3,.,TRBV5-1,TGCGCCAGCGGCCGCCGGGACAGGGGATTCACAGATACGCAGTATTTT,CASGRRDRGFTDTQYF
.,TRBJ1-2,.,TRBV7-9,TGTGCCAGCAGCGCCGACAGGAATGGCTACACCTTC,CASSADRNGYTF
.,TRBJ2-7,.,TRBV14,TGTGCCAGCAGCTTTTCAGGCTACGAGCAGTACTTC,CASSFSGYEQYF
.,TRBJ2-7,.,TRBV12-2,TGTGCAAGTCGCTTAGCCCTAGCAGGTTCCTACGAGCAGTACTTC,CASRLALAGSYEQYF
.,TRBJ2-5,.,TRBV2,TGTGCCAGCAGACGGGAGCGGGCAGAGACCCAGTACTTC,CASRRERAETQYF
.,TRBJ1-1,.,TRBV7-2,TGTGCCAGCAGCCTCCGGGTATCTGAAGCTTTCTTT,CASSLRVSEAFF
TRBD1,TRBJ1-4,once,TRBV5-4,TGTGCCAGCAGCCCCACAGGGGGCGCAGGGACAAATGAAAAACTGTTTTTT,CASSPTGGAGTNEKLFF
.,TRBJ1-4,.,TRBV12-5,TGTGCTAGCGCCGCCAGCGGTAATGAAAAACTGTTTTTT,CASAASGNEKLFF
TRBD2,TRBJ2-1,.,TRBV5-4,TGTGCCAGCAGCTTGGCCGGCGGGGGGGACTACAATGAGCAGTTCTTC,CASSLAGGGDYNEQFF
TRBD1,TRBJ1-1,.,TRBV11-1,TGTGCCAGCAGCTTAGCGACAGGGGTAGCTGAAGCTTTCTTT,CASSLATGVAEAFF
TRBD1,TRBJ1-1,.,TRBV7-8,TGTGCCAGCAGCCCCCGGACAGGGCCCATGAACACTGAAGCTTTCTTT,CASSPRTGPMNTEAFF
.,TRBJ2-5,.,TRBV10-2,TGCGCCAGCAGCTCGAGAACCCCCGAGACCCAGTACTTC,CASSSRTPETQYF
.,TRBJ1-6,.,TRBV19,TGTGCCAGTAGTATAGATTTAGCGACGGTAAATTCACCCCTCCACTTT,CASSIDLATVNSPLHF
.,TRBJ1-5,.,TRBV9,TGTGCCAGCAGCGTAGGTCGGGGATCTCAGCCCCAGCATTTT,CASSVGRGSQPQHF
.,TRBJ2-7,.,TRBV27,TGTGCCTCCGGTATTGGGCCCCAATACGAGCAGTACTTC,CASGIGPQYEQYF
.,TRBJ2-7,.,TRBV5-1,TGCGCCAGCAGCCAGGGGGGACACTCGTTCTACGAGCAGTACTTC,CASSQGGHSFYEQYF
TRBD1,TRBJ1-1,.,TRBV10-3,TGTGCCATCAGTGGGGGGGACAGTCAACCTGAAGCTTTCTTT,CAISGGDSQPEAFF
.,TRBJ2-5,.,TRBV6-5,TGTGCCAGCAATAACGCCCGGGAGACCCAGTACTTC,CASNNARETQYF
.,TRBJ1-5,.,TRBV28,TGTGCCAGCAGTCCTCAGGGATGGTATAATCAGCCCCAGCATTTT,CASSPQGWYNQPQHF
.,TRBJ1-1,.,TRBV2,TGTGCCAGCAGTGAATTAAGCGCCACTGAAGCTTTCTTT,CASSELSATEAFF
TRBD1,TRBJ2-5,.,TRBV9,TGTGCCAGCAGCGTAGCCCCGGAAGGGGGCGAGACCCAGTACTTC,CASSVAPEGGETQYF
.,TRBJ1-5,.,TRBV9,TGTGCCAGCAGCCGAGGAGGATTAGGGCAGCCCCAGCATTTT,CASSRGGLGQPQHF
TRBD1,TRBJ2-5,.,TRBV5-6,TGTGCCAGCAGCCGCCCAGGGGGCAGGGAGGAGACCCAGTACTTC,CASSRPGGREETQYF
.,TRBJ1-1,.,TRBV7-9,TGTGCCAGCAAAGAGGCAGGGCCGGCACCTGAAGCTTTCTTT,CASKEAGPAPEAFF
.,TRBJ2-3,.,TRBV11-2,TGTGCCAGCGGTGAGCTCACAGATACGCAGTATTTT,CASGELTDTQYF
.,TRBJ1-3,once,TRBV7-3,TGTGCCAGCAGCTCCAGGGTCTCTGGAAACACCATATATTTT,CASSSRVSGNTIYF
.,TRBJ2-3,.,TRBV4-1,TGCGCCAGCAGCCAGGGGCGTGGGACAGATACGCAGTATTTT,CASSQGRGTDTQYF
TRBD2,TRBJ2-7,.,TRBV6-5,TGTGCCAGCACCGGGACTAGCTCCCTCTACGAGCAGTACTTC,CASTGTSSLYEQYF
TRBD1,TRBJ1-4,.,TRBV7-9,TGTGCCAGCAGCTTAGGAGACAGGGACGGTGAAAAACTGTTTTTT,CASSLGDRDGEKLFF
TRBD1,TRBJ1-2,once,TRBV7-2,TGTGCCAGCAGCTTAGACAGGGGGTACTATGGCTACACCTTC,CASSLDRGYYGYTF
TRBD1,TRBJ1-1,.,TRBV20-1,TGCAGTGCTAGTGGGACAGGGTGGACTGAAGCTTTCTTT,CSASGTGWTEAFF
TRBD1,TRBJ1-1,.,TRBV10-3,TGTGCCATCAGTGGGGGACAGATGAACACTGAAGCTTTCTTT,CAISGGQMNTEAFF
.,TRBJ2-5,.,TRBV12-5,TGTGCTAGTGGGGTAGGGGGAGAGACCCAGTACTTC,CASGVGGETQYF
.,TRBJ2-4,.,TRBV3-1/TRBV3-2,TGTGCCAGCAGCCAAGAACTCGGGGGTTGGAACATTCAGTACTTC,CASSQELGGWNIQYF
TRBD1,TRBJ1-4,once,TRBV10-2,TGCGCCAGCAGACCGGGACAGGTCCTACCTAATGAAAAACTGTTTTTT,CASRPGQVLPNEKLFF
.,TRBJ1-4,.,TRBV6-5,TGTGCCAGCCAGAACCTCAGGGTGGCTAATGAAAAACTGTTTTTT,CASQNLRVANEKLFF
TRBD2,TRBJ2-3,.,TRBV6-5,TGTGCCAGCAGGCTAGCGGGGAACACAGATACGCAGTATTTT,CASRLAGNTDTQYF
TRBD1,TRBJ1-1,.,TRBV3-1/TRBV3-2,TGTGCCAGCAGCCTACAGGGGGGGGACACTGAAGCTTTCTTT,CASSLQGGDTEAFF
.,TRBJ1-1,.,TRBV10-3,TGTGCCTCCGTTTCGGTTCTGCACACTGAAGCTTTCTTT,CASVSVLHTEAFF
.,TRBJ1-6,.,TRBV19,TGTGCCAGTAGTATAACCGACAGCCGTTCACCCCTCCACTTT,CASSITDSRSPLHF
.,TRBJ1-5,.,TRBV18,TGTGCCAGCTCACCAGAGTCGGATCAGCCCCAGCATTTT,CASSPESDQPQHF
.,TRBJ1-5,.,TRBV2,TGTGCCAGCATTAACGAACGCGATCAGCCCCAGCATTTT,CASINERDQPQHF
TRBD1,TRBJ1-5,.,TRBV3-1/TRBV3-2,TGTGCCAGCAGCGACAGGGCCCAGGGCAATCAGCCCCAGCATTTT,CASSDRAQGNQPQHF
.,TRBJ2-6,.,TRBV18,TGTGCCAGCTCACCAATCGGGGGAAGCGGGGCCAACGTCCTGACTTTC,CASSPIGGSGANVLTF
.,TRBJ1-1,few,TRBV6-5,TGTGCCAGCACTTGGGGCGACACGTCGAACACTGAAGCTTTCTTT,CASTWGDTSNTEAFF
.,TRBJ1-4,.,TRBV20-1,TGCAGTGCTAGTCCGGGGTTAGGAGAAAAACTGTTTTTT,CSASPGLGEKLFF
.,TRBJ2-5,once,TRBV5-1,TGCGCCAGCAGCTTGGCCGGGCGGGGCGGGCAAGAGACCCAGTACTTC,CASSLAGRGGQETQYF